A single sample is the source of the 19 T cell receptor beta chains below, sequenced in a study of T cells in Graves' hyperthyroidism and ophthalmopathy. The TCR beta CDR3 regions underwent amplification using RNA transcripts as the source. Researchers ran a first-round RT-PCR on the TCR CDR3 using the HTBI primer set. TCRdb re-called the multiplex PCR reads through MiXCR, storing one row per CDR3 protein. The top ten clones hold about 9.4% of a sample with hundreds of thousands of distinct CDR3 sequences, 12% to 15% of them seen once. The specimen was blood. All receptors derive from a woman in her late teens or twenties with Graves' hyperthyroidism.

This clonotype showed up just a few times. The chain recombines TRBV19 with TRBJ2-2; D gene unclear. The germline gives CDR1 LNHDA, CDR2 SQIVND (reference sequence). The CDR3 covers 16 residues. Trimming removed 5 bases at V and 4 bases at J, with 17 bases between. CDR3 nucleotides: TGTGCCAGTAGTGGTACTCCTACGATACCCACCGGGGAGCTGTTTTTT. Amino acid sequence: CASSGTPTIPTGELFF.

At least ten counts were recorded for this clonotype. CDR3 amino acids: CASSPGQDRGYTF. The CDR3 nucleotides are TGTGCCAGCTCACCAGGACAGGACCGAGGCTACACCTTC. The chain combines TRBV18 with TRBJ1-2, with 7 bases aligning to TRBD1. This CDR3 contains 13 residues. CDR1 KGHSH and CDR2 LQKENI come from the germline V gene. With V trimmed by 2 bases and J by 8 bases, 5 bases remained unmatched.

This sequence joins TRBV7-9 and TRBJ2-7, with D possibly matching TRBD2 (5 bases). CDR1 is SEHNR and CDR2 is FQNEAQ in the germline V gene (reference sequence). V was cut by 1 base and J by 4 bases, with 14 bases left in between. This CDR3 contains 15 residues. The CDR3 DNA is TGTGCCAGCAGCTTAGGATCCACTAGTAGTTACGAGCAGTACTTC. Protein: CASSLGSTSSYEQYF.

This clonotype was detected only a few times. This chain joins TRBV18 and TRBJ2-2; 9 bases fit TRBD2. Germline loops: CDR1 KGHSH, CDR2 LQKENI. Losses at the gene ends were 6 bases for V and 6 bases for J; bases not matched to a gene: 5. The CDR3 has 14 residues. CDR3 nucleotides: TGTGCCAGCTCGCGGACTAGCGAATCCGGGGAGCTGTTTTTT. Translated, it gives CASSRTSESGELFF.

There are many counts of this clonotype. The rearrangement joins TRBV20-1 to TRBJ2-7; possibly TRBD2 for D (5 bases). Germline lookup yields CDR1 DFQATT and CDR2 SNEGSKA (reference sequence). CDR3 length: 14 residues. With 4 bases removed from V and 0 bases from J, the gap between germline ends came to 13 bases. CDR3 DNA: TGCAGTGCTACGGACTCTCCTATCTCCTACGAGCAGTACTTC. Translation gives CSATDSPISYEQYF.

V is TRBV19 and J is TRBJ2-4, with D tentatively TRBD1 (5 bases). The CDR3 consists of 14 residues. Per the germline V gene, CDR1 is LNHDA and CDR2 is SQIVND (reference sequence). The V end was cut by 6 bases, the J end by 0 bases, with 9 bases between. The CDR3 DNA reads TGTGCCAGTAGGGACATGTTAGCCAAAAACATTCAGTACTTC. Protein sequence: CASRDMLAKNIQYF. Full variable domain (remainder filled in from reference TRBV19 and TRBJ2-4): DGGITQSPKYLFRKEGQNVTLSCEQNLNHDAMYWYRQDPGQGLRLIYYSQIVNDFQKGDIAEGYSVSREKKESFPLTVTSAQKNPTAFYLCASRDMLAKNIQYFGAGTRLSVL.

This chain uses TRBV27 with TRBJ1-6; D might be TRBD1 (5 bases). Per germline, CDR1 MNHEY and CDR2 SMNVEV (reference sequence). The germline V and J ends were trimmed by 6 bases and 10 bases, with 10 bases remaining between them. This CDR3 contains 12 residues. CDR3 loop: CASSFGTSPLHF. The CDR3 DNA is TGTGCCAGCAGCTTTGGGACCTCACCCCTCCACTTT.

This clonotype was observed at least ten times. The chain joins TRBV7-8 to TRBJ2-6; TRBD1 might be the D (6 bases). Germline V CDR1 and CDR2: SGHVS, FQNEAQ. V shed 1 base and J shed 0 bases, with 22 bases lying between them. The CDR3 runs to 21 residues. As DNA, the CDR3 is TGTGCCAGCAGCTTAGTAGGTCAGGGGTATTTGGCCCGCTCTGGGGCCAACGTCCTGACTTTC. Its protein product is CASSLVGQGYLARSGANVLTF. The whole variable domain, filled in from reference TRBV7-8 and TRBJ2-6, reads GAGVSQSPRYKVAKRGQDVALRCDPISGHVSLFWYQQALGQGPEFLTYFQNEAQLDKSGLPSDRFFAERPEGSVSTLKIQRTQQEDSAVYLCASSLVGQGYLARSGANVLTFGAGSRLTVL.

As to this clonotype: The junction departs from germline at one end; a sequencing error may be responsible. CDR3 amino acids: CASSSGTGVGSFNEQFF. For the CDR3, the DNA is TGTGCCAGCAGCTCCGGGACAGGGGTAGGGTCCTTCAATGAGCAGTTCTTC. The rearrangement links TRBV7-3 to TRBJ2-1; TRBD1 matches 10 bases. The CDR3 consists of 17 residues. The germline V gene encodes CDR1 SGHTA and CDR2 FQGTGA.

This clonotype was detected a few times. This rearrangement joins TRBV20-1 to TRBJ1-5; no clear D. CDR1 DFQATT and CDR2 SNEGSKA come from the germline V gene (reference sequence). CDR3 size: 15 residues. The DNA of the CDR3 is TGCAGAACGAGGACTGCCCGGAAAATAAATCAGCCCCAGCATTTT. It translates to CRTRTARKINQPQHF.

The J gene is TRBJ2-7, the V gene TRBV4-1; 8 bases match TRBD1. This CDR3 comprises 13 residues. CDR1 and CDR2 from the germline V gene are MGHRA and YSYEKL. V was clipped by 4 bases and J by 9 bases; unmatched bases: 8. CDR3 sequence: CASSPAGGAGQYF. In nucleotides, the CDR3 is TGCGCCAGCAGCCCGGCAGGGGGCGCGGGGCAGTACTTC.

This clonotype has a handful of counts. J is TRBJ1-4 and V is TRBV5-6; a weak D match, TRBD1 (5 bases). Trimming removed 4 bases at V and 14 bases at J, with 24 bases between. Germline values: CDR1 SGHDT, CDR2 YYEEEE. CDR3 length: 15 amino acids. CDR3 coding DNA: TGTGCCAGCAGCGATCGAGCCGGACAACTCCTAGGCCTGTTTTTT. Amino acids: CASSDRAGQLLGLFF.

In this sample, this clonotype turned up many times. CDR3 amino acids: CASSPGTGSEAFF. CDR3 DNA sequence: TGTGCCAGCTCACCAGGGACTGGTTCTGAAGCTTTCTTT. This chain joins TRBV18 and TRBJ1-1; D might be TRBD1 (5 bases). Germline values: CDR1 KGHSH, CDR2 LQKENI. The CDR3 has 13 amino acids. Trimming removed 2 bases at V and 6 bases at J, with 10 bases between.

This clonotype occurred a few times. The junction departs from germline at one end; a sequencing error may be responsible. The genes are TRBV3-1 and TRBJ2-5; TRBD1 is a possible D gene (6 bases). The germline V gene encodes CDR1 LGHDT and CDR2 YNNKEL (reference sequence). This CDR3 comprises 11 residues. CDR3 sequence: CASGAGGPGDF. The CDR3 bases are TGTGCCAGTGGCGCCGGAGGCCCAGGGGACTTC.

This chain links TRBV29-1 with TRBJ2-2; D might be TRBD1 (6 bases). The germline gives CDR1 SQVTM, CDR2 ANQGSEA. The CDR3 contains 15 residues. V shed 1 base and J shed 1 base, with 10 bases lying between them. CDR3 in amino acids: CSVEGAGVNTGELFF. In nucleotides, the CDR3 is TGCAGCGTTGAAGGGGCAGGGGTGAACACCGGGGAGCTGTTTTTT.

The V call is TRBV9, the J call TRBJ2-3; 8 bases match TRBD2. Per the germline V gene, CDR1 is SGDLS and CDR2 is YYNGEE. Trimming removed 4 bases from V and 0 bases from J; junction bases left unmatched: 10. The CDR3 spans 17 residues. In nucleotides, the CDR3 is TGTGCCAGCAGCAGAAGTAGGGCTAGCGGGAGCACAGATACGCAGTATTTT. Translated, it gives CASSRSRASGSTDTQYF.

This clonotype was recorded at least ten times. The chain uses TRBV12-3 or TRBV12-4 and TRBJ2-7; D is undetermined. CDR3 size: 13 residues. V shed 3 bases and J shed 6 bases, with 12 bases lying between them. This CDR3 reads CASSLTPLGEQYF. The CDR3 coding sequence is TGTGCCAGCAGTTTGACTCCTCTGGGCGAGCAGTACTTC.

The genes are TRBV19 and TRBJ2-1; 8 bases match TRBD2. Germline assignment: CDR1 LNHDA and CDR2 SQIVND (reference sequence). CDR3 length equals 16 residues. V lost 5 bases, J lost 7 bases, and 13 bases stayed unmatched. The DNA for the CDR3 is TGTGCCAGTAGTTGGCGGGCTAGCGGGCGTAGTAATGAGCAGTTCTTC. It is translated as CASSWRASGRSNEQFF.

The CDR3 DNA follows: TGTGCCAGCAGTTTCTACCCAGGGGGCGGGGAGACCCAGTACTTC. Translation: CASSFYPGGGETQYF. This chain links TRBV27 with TRBJ2-5; 8 bases are a match to TRBD1. Unmatched junction bases numbered 8, after V lost 3 bases and J lost 5 bases. Germline V gene data show CDR1 as MNHEY and CDR2 as SMNVEV (reference sequence). This CDR3 has 15 residues.